This TCR beta chain emerged from a study of T cell clones after liver transplantation. CDR1 and CDR2 from the germline V gene are PRHDT and FYEKMQ (reference sequence). This CDR3 is built from 16 residues. Trimming left V 5 bases short and J 4 bases short, with 20 bases between. The assay was immunoSEQ multiplex PCR, and TCRdb's table has in-frame clones only and misses some. The sample consists of 15,000 or so clones, 80% to 95% of them appearing once. This TCR was sampled from a human donor who received a liver transplant. The sample consisted of CD8+ T cells from blood, taken before liver transplant. The chain uses TRBV13 and TRBJ2-5; a possible D gene is TRBD1 (5 bases). CDR3 DNA sequence: TGTGCCAGCAGCCTGTTCTACGAACGTCAGGGAGAGACCCAGTACTTC. It codes for CASSLFYERQGETQYF.